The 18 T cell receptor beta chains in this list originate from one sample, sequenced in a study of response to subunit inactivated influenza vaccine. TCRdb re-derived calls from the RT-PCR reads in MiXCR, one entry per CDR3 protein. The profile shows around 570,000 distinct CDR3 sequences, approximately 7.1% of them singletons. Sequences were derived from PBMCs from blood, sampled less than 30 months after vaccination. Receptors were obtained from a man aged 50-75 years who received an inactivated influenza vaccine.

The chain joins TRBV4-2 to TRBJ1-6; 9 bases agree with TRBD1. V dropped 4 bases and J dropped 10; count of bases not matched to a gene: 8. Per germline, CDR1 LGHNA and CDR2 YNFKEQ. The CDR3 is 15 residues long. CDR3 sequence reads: CASSPDRGRRSPLHF. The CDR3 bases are TGTGCCAGCAGCCCGGACAGGGGACGTCGGTCACCCCTCCACTTT.

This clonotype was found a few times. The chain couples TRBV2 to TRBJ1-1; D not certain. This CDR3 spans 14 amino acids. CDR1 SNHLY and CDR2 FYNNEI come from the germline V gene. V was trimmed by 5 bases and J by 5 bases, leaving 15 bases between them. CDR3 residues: CASSQSQEGTEAFF. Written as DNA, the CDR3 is TGTGCCAGCAGTCAGAGCCAGGAGGGAACTGAAGCTTTCTTT. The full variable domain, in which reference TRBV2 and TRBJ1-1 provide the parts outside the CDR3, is EPEVTQTPSHQVTQMGQEVILRCVPISNHLYFYWYRQILGQKVEFLVSFYNNEISEKSEIFDDQFSVERPDGSNFTLKIRSTKLEDSAMYFCASSQSQEGTEAFFGQGTRLTVV.

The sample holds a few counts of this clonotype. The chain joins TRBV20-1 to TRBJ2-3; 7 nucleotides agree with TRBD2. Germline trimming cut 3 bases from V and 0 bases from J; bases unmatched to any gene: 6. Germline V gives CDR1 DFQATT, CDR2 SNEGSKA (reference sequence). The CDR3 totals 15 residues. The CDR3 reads CSASGGTTSTDTQYF. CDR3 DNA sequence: TGCAGTGCTAGCGGGGGGACCACTAGCACAGATACGCAGTATTTT.

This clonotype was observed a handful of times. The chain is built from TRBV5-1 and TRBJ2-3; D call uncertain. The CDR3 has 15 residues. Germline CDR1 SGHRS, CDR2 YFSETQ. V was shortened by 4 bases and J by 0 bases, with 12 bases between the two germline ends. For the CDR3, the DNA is TGCGCCAGCAGCCCAGGCCACACTAGCACAGATACGCAGTATTTT. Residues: CASSPGHTSTDTQYF.

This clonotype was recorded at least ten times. The DNA of the CDR3 is TGTGCCAGCAGTTTAAAGGTGTTGGGGGTTAGCAATCAGCCCCAGCATTTT. It encodes CASSLKVLGVSNQPQHF. The chain uses TRBV12-3 or TRBV12-4 and TRBJ1-5; tentatively, D is TRBD1 (5 bases). V was pared by 2 bases and J by 0 bases, with 14 bases between. The CDR3 sequence is 17 residues long.

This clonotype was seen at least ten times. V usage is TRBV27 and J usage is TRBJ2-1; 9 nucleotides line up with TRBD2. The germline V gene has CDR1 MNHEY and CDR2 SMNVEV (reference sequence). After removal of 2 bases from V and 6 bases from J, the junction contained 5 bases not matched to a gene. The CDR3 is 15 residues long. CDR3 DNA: TGTGCCAGCAGTTTAGGGCTAGCGGGGACCAATGAGCAGTTCTTC. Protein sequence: CASSLGLAGTNEQFF.

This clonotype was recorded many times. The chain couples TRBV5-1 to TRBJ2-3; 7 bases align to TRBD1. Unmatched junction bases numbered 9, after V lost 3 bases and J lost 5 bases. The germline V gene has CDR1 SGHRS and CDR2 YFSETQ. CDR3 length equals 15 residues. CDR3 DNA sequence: TGCGCCAGCAGCTCACTTGACAGGGTGCAAGATACGCAGTATTTT. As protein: CASSSLDRVQDTQYF.

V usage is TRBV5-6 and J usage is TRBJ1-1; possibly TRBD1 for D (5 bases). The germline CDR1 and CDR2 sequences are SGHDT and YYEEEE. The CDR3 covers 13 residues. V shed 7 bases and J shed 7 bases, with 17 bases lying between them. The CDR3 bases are TGTGCCAGCGGCCCCCGGGGGATCTGTGAAGCTTTCTTT. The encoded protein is CASGPRGICEAFF.

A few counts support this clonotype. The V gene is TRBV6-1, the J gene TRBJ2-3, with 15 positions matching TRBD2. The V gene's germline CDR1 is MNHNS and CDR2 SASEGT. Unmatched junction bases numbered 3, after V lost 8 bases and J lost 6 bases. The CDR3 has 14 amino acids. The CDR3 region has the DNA TGTGCCAGCTCCGGGACTAGCGGGAGGGATACGCAGTATTTT. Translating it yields CASSGTSGRDTQYF.

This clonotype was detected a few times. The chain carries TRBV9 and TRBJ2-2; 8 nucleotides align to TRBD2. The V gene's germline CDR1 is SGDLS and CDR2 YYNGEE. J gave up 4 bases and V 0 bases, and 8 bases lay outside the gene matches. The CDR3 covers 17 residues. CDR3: CASSVAGLAGLTGELFF. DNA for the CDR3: TGTGCCAGCAGCGTAGCGGGGCTAGCGGGTCTCACCGGGGAGCTGTTTTTT.

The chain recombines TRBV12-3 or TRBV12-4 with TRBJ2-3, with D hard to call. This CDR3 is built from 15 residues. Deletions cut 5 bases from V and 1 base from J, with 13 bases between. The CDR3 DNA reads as TGTGCCAGCAGTCGACAAGGCGTTCGCACAGATACGCAGTATTTT. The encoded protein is CASSRQGVRTDTQYF.

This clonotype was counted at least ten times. DNA of the CDR3: TGTGCCAGCAGCCCCAGAACCTCCTACGAGCAGTACTTC. This encodes CASSPRTSYEQYF. The genes are TRBV12-3 or TRBV12-4 and TRBJ2-7; no reliable D call. This CDR3 comprises 13 residues. The ends were cut back, 6 bases at V and 0 bases at J, with 9 bases in the middle.

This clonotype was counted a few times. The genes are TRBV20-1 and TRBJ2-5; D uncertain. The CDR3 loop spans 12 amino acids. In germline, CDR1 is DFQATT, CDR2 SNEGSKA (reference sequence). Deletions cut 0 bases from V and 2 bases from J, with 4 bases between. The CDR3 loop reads CSAREQQETQYF. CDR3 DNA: TGCAGTGCTAGAGAGCAGCAAGAGACCCAGTACTTC.

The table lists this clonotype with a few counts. The CDR3 protein is CASSQDPGKGPGIQYF. The CDR3 coding sequence is TGTGCCAGCAGCCAAGATCCGGGGAAGGGGCCGGGCATTCAGTACTTC. The chain links TRBV4-2 to TRBJ2-4; D may be TRBD1 or TRBD2 (5 bases each). Trimming pared 0 bases from V and 9 bases from J, leaving 18 bases between. Germline CDR1 and CDR2: LGHNA and YNFKEQ. The CDR3 loop spans 16 amino acids.

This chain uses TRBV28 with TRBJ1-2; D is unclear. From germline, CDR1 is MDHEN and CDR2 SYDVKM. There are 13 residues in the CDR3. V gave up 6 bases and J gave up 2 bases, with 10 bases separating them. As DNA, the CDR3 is TGTGCCAGCAGCTTTACGGAGAACTATGGCTACACCTTC. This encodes CASSFTENYGYTF.

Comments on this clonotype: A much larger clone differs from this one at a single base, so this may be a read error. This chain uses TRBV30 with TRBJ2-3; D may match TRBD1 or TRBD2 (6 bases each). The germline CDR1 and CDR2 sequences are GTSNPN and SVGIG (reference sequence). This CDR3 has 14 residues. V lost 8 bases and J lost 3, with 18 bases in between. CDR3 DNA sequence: TGTGCCCAGAGGACAGCGGGCGCGACAGATACGCAGTATTTT. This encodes CAQRTAGATDTQYF.

This CDR3 is CASSYGTPDSPLHF. CDR3 nucleotides: TGTGCCAGCAGCTACGGGACCCCAGATTCACCCCTCCACTTT. This chain joins TRBV5-5 and TRBJ1-6; maybe TRBD1 (5 bases). Looked up from germline, CDR1 is SGHKS and CDR2 is YYEKEE (reference sequence). V gave up 3 bases and J gave up 8 bases, with 12 bases separating them. CDR3 size: 14 residues.

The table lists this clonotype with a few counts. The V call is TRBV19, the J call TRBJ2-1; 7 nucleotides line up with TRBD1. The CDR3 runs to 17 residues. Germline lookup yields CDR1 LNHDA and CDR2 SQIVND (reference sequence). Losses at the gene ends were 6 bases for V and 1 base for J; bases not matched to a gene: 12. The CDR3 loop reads CASRPGLWDRSYNEQFF. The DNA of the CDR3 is TGTGCCAGTAGGCCCGGGTTGTGGGACAGATCCTACAATGAGCAGTTCTTC.